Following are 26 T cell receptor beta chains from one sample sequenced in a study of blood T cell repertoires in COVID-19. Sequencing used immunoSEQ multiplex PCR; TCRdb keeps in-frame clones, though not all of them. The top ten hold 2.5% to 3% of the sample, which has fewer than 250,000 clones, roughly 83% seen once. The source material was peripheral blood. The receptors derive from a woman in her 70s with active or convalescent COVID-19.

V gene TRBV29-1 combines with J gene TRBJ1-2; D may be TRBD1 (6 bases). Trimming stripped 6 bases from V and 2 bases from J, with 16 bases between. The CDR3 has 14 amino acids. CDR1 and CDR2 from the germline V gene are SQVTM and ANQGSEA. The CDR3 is CSVESGANNYGYTF. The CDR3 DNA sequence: TGCAGCGTGGAATCAGGGGCCAACAACTATGGCTACACCTTC.

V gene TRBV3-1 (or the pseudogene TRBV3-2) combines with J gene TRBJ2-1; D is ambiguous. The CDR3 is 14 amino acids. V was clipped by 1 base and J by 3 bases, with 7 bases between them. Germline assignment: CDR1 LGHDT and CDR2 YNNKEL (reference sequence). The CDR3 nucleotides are TGTGCCAGCAGCCAAGGGGCAGTCTACAATGAGCAGTTCTTC. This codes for CASSQGAVYNEQFF.

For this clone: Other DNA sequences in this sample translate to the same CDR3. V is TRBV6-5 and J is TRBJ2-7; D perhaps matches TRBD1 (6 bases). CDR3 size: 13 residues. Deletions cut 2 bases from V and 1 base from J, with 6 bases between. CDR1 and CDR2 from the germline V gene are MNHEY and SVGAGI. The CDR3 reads CASSYRGSYEQYF. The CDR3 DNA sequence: TGTGCCAGCAGTTACAGGGGGTCCTACGAGCAGTACTTC.

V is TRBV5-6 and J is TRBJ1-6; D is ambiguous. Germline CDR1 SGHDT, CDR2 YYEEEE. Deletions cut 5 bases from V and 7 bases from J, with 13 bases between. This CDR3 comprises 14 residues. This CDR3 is CASRLFKENSPLHF. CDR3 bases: TGTGCCAGCAGATTATTTAAGGAGAATTCACCCCTCCACTTT.

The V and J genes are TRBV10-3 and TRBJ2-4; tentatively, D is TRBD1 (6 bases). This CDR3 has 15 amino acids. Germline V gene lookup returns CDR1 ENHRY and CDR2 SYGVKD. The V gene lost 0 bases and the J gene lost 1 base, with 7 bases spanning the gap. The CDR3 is CAISESGAAKNIQYF. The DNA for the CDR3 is TGTGCCATCAGTGAGTCGGGGGCGGCCAAAAACATTCAGTACTTC.

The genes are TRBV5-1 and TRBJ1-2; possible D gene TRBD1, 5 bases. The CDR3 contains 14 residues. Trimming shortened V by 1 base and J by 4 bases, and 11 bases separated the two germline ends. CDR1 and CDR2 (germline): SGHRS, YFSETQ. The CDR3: CASSLQAGLYGYTF. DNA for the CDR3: TGCGCCAGCAGCTTGCAGGCGGGGCTCTATGGCTACACCTTC.

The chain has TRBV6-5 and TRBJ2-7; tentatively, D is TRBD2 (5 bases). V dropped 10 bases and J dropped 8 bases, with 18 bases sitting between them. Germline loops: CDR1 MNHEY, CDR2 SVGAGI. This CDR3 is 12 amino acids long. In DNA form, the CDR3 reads TGTGCCACGTCAAGTGGGAGTGGTAAGCAGTACTTC. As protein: CATSSGSGKQYF.

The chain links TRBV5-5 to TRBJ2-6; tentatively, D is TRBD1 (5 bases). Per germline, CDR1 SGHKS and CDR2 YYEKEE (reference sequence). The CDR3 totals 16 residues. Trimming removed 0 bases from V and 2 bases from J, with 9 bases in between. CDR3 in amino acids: CASSLARAAGANVLTF. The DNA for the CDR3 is TGTGCCAGCAGCTTGGCCAGGGCGGCTGGGGCCAACGTCCTGACTTTC.

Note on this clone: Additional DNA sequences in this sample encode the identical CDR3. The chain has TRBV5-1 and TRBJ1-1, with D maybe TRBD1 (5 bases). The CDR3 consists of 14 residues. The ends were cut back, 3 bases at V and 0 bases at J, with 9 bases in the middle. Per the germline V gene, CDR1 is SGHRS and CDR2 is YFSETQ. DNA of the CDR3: TGCGCCAGCAGCTCGCAGGGATTGAACACTGAAGCTTTCTTT. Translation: CASSSQGLNTEAFF.

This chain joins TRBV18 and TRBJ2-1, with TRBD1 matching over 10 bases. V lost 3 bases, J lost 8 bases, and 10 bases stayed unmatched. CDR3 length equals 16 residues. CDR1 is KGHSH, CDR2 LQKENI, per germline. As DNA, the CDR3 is TGTGCCAGCTCACCCGGGACAGGGGCGTTGTGGGATGAGCAGTTCTTC. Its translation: CASSPGTGALWDEQFF.

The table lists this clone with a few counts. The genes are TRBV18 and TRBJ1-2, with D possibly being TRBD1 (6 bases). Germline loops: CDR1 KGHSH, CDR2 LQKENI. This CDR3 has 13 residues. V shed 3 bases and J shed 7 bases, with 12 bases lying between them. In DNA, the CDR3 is TGTGCCAGCTCACCCCAATCGACAGGTGGCTACACCTTC. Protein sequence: CASSPQSTGGYTF.

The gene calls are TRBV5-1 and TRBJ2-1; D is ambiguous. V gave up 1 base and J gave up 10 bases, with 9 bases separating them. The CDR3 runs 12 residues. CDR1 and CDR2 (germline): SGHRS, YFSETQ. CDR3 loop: CASSLTVGEQFF. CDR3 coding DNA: TGCGCCAGCAGCTTGACCGTCGGGGAGCAGTTCTTC. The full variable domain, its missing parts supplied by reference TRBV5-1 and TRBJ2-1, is KAGVTQTPRYLIKTRGQQVTLSCSPISGHRSVSWYQQTPGQGLQFLFEYFSETQRNKGNFPGRFSGRQFSNSRSEMNVSTLELGDSALYLCASSLTVGEQFFGPGTRLTVL.

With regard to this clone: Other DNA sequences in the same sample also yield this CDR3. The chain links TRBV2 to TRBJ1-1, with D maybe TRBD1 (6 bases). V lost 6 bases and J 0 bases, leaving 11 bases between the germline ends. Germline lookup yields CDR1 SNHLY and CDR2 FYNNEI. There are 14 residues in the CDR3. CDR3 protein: CASSLQGLNTEAFF. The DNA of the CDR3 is TGTGCCAGCAGCCTACAGGGACTGAACACTGAAGCTTTCTTT.

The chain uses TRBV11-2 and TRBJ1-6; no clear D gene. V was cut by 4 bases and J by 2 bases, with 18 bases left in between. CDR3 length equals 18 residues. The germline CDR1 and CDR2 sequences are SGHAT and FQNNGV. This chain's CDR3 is CASSSQRPGVTYNSPLHF. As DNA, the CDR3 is TGTGCCAGCAGCTCTCAGCGCCCCGGGGTGACCTATAATTCACCCCTCCACTTT.

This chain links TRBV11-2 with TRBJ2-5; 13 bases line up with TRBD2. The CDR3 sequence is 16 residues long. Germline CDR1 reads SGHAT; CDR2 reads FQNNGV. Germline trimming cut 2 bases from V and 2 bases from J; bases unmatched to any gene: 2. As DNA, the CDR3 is TGTGCCAGCAGCTTATGGACTAGCGGGGGTCAAGAGACCCAGTACTTC. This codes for CASSLWTSGGQETQYF.

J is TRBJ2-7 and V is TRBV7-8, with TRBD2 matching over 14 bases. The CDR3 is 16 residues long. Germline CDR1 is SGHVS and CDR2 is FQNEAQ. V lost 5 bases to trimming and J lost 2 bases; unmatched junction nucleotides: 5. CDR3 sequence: CASSPGTSGSPYEQYF. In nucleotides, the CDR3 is TGTGCCAGCAGCCCCGGGACTAGCGGGAGCCCCTACGAGCAGTACTTC.

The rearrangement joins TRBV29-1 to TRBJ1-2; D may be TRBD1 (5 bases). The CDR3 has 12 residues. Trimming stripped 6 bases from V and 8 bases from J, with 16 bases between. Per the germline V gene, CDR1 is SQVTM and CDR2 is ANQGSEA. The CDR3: CSVRRVLDGYTF. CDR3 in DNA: TGCAGCGTACGCAGGGTGCTGGACGGCTACACCTTC.

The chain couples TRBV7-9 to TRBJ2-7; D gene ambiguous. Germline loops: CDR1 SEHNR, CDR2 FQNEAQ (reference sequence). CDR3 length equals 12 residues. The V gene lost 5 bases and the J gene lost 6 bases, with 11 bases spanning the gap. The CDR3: CASSLNSGEQYF. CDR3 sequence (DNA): TGTGCCAGCAGCCTAAATTCGGGCGAGCAGTACTTC.

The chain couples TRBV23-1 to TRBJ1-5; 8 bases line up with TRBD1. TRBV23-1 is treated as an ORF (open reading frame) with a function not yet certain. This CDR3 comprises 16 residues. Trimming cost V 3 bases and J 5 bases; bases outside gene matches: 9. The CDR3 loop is CASSHLTGGWDQPQHF. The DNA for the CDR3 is TGCGCCAGCAGTCATTTAACAGGGGGTTGGGATCAGCCCCAGCATTTT.

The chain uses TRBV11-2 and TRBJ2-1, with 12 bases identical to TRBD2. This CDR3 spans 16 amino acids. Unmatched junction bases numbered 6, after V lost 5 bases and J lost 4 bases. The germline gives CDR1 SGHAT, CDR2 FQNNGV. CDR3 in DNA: TGTGCCAGCAGCGAAACACTAGCGGGAGGATACAATGAGCAGTTCTTC. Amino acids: CASSETLAGGYNEQFF.

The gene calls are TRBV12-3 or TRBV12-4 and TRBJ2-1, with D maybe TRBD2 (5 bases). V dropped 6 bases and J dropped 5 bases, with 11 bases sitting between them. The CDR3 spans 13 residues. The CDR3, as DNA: TGTGCCAGCAGGCGGACTGGAAACAATGAGCAGTTCTTC. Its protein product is CASRRTGNNEQFF.

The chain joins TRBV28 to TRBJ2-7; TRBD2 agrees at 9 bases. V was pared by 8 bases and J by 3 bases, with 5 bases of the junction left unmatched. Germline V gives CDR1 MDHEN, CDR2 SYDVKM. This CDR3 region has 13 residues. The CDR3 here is CASGGLARYEQYF. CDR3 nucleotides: TGTGCCAGCGGGGGACTAGCCCGCTACGAGCAGTACTTC.

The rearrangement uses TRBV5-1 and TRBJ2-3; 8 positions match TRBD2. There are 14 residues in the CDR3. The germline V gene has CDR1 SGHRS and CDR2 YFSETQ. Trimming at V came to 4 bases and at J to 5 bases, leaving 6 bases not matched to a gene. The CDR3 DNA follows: TGCGCCAGCAGCAACCGGGGGGGCGAAGATACGCAGTATTTT. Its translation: CASSNRGGEDTQYF.

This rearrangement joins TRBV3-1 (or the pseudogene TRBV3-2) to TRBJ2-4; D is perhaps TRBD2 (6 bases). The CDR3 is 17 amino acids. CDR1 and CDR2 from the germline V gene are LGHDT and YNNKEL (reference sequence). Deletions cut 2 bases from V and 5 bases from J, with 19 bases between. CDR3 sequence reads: CASSQSFSGGLENIQYF. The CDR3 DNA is TGTGCCAGCAGCCAATCTTTTAGCGGAGGGCTCGAAAACATTCAGTACTTC.

CDR3 coding DNA: TGTGCCAGCAGCCGTAATTCAGCGGGGCTCACAGATACGCAGTATTTT. Its translation is CASSRNSAGLTDTQYF. This chain uses TRBV6-6 with TRBJ2-3; 7 bases are shared with TRBD2. Germline V gene data show CDR1 as MNHNY and CDR2 as SVGAGI (reference sequence). The CDR3 has 16 residues. The V segment lost 6 bases and the J segment 2 bases; nucleotides outside the gene matches: 11.

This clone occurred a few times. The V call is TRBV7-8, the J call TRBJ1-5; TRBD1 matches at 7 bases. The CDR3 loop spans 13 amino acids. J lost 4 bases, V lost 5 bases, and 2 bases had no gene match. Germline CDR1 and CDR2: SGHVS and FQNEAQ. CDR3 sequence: CASSRQGNQPQHF. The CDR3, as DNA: TGTGCCAGCAGCCGACAGGGAAATCAGCCCCAGCATTTT.